This T cell receptor beta chain was sequenced during a study of PD-1 blockade in classical Hodgkin lymphoma. This CDR3 is 15 amino acids long. CDR1 and CDR2 (germline): SEHNR, FQNEAQ (reference sequence). V lost 1 base to trimming and J lost 5 bases; unmatched junction nucleotides: 8. Brentuximab vedotin exposure varied, and every patient relapsed after autologous stem cell transplantation. Repertoires were generated with immunoSEQ multiplex PCR, while TCRdb's copy carries only in-frame clones and drops some. The profile shows around 91,000 clones, roughly 80% of them singletons. Concerning this clone itself: Its antigen is currently unknown.

Regarding the study as a whole: Patients newly diagnosed and complete responders had comparable baseline diversity.

The chain employs TRBV7-9 and TRBJ2-7; 7 bases agree with TRBD2. The sequence was collected from a human donor with classical Hodgkin lymphoma. The sample was peripheral blood mononuclear cells (PBMCs), taken before the second cycle of nivolumab. The CDR3 DNA sequence: TGTGCCAGCAGCTTAGAAGAGGGAGGGCCGCACGAGCAGTACTTC. Residues: CASSLEEGGPHEQYF.